These 21 T cell receptor beta chains were all obtained from the same sample, sequenced in a study of shared clonotypes between healthy human individuals. Clones were sequenced by immunoSEQ multiplex PCR, and TCRdb holds only the in-frame ones, with some missing. The table lists over a million clones, 60% to 80% of them singletons. Sequenced material: memory CD4+ T cells sorted from blood. Sample subset: CD45RA-negative fraction. All receptors come from a young man in good health.

The rearrangement joins TRBV5-5 to TRBJ1-4, with 11 bases aligning to TRBD1. CDR1 and CDR2 (germline): SGHKS, YYEKEE (reference sequence). V was pared by 3 bases and J by 8 bases, with 6 bases of the junction left unmatched. This CDR3 is built from 15 residues. CDR3 region: CASSSDRGRGEKLFF. Written as DNA, the CDR3 is TGTGCCAGCAGCTCGGACAGGGGGCGAGGGGAAAAACTGTTTTTT.

This rearrangement joins TRBV9 to TRBJ2-3; no definite D call. Between the trimmed V and J ends, which lost 4 bases and 5 bases, there was a span of 17 bases. Germline V CDR1 and CDR2: SGDLS, YYNGEE. The CDR3 length is 15 residues. The CDR3 loop is CASSPPGVRGDTQYF. CDR3 nucleotide sequence: TGTGCCAGCAGCCCCCCCGGAGTGAGAGGAGATACGCAGTATTTT.

The chain joins TRBV6-6 to TRBJ2-7, with D unclear. The CDR3 has 13 amino acids. V was cut by 2 bases and J by 1 base, with 6 bases left in between. Germline V CDR1 and CDR2: MNHNY, SVGAGI (reference sequence). The CDR3 is CASSYAGSYEQYF. The CDR3 region has the DNA TGTGCCAGCAGTTACGCAGGATCCTACGAGCAGTACTTC.

The chain couples TRBV30 to TRBJ1-5, with D possibly TRBD1 on 5 matching bases. The V gene lost 3 bases and the J gene lost 2 bases, with 11 bases spanning the gap. Germline-derived CDR1 and CDR2 are GTSNPN and SVGIG (reference sequence). The length of the CDR3 is 14 residues. The CDR3 sequence: CAWRSTGGNQPQHF. The CDR3 DNA reads as TGTGCCTGGAGATCAACGGGGGGCAATCAGCCCCAGCATTTT.

The chain recombines TRBV2 with TRBJ2-2; D might be TRBD1 or TRBD2, each matching 5 bases. V dropped 8 bases and J dropped 2 bases, with 9 bases sitting between them. Germline CDR1 SNHLY, CDR2 FYNNEI. This CDR3 is 13 amino acids long. This CDR3 reads CASGGENTGELFF. The CDR3 DNA reads as TGTGCCAGCGGGGGAGAAAACACCGGGGAGCTGTTTTTT.

The chain joins TRBV9 to TRBJ1-5, with D possibly being TRBD1 (6 bases). Trimming removed 4 bases from V and 3 bases from J, with 8 bases in between. CDR1 is SGDLS and CDR2 is YYNGEE in the germline V gene. The CDR3 is 13 residues long. CDR3 DNA: TGTGCCAGCAGCACAGGGTTCAATCAGCCCCAGCATTTT. Protein sequence: CASSTGFNQPQHF. Variable domain in full (rest from reference TRBV9 and TRBJ1-5): DSGVTQTPKHLITATGQRVTLRCSPRSGDLSVYWYQQSLDQGLQFLIQYYNGEERAKGNILERFSAQQFPDLHSELNLSSLELGDSALYFCASSTGFNQPQHFGDGTRLSIL.

For the CDR3, the DNA is TGTGCCAGCAGTGAAGCGGGGGAGGGCTATGGCTACACCTTC. It encodes CASSEAGEGYGYTF. The chain uses TRBV6-1 and TRBJ1-2; D is perhaps TRBD1 (5 bases). Looked up from germline, CDR1 is MNHNS and CDR2 is SASEGT. This CDR3 comprises 14 residues. Trimming took off 0 bases at V and 4 bases at J, with 9 bases between the two ends.

This chain links TRBV19 with TRBJ2-6; 7 bases are a match to TRBD2. Germline-derived CDR1 and CDR2 are LNHDA and SQIVND (reference sequence). The CDR3 is made up of 15 amino acids. Trimming cost V 7 bases and J 2 bases; bases outside gene matches: 5. CDR3 nucleotide sequence: TGTGCCAGTATCCGGGGGGTGCCTGGGGCCAACGTCCTGACTTTC. Protein sequence: CASIRGVPGANVLTF. Together with reference TRBV19 and TRBJ2-6, the CDR3 gives the full variable domain: DGGITQSPKYLFRKEGQNVTLSCEQNLNHDAMYWYRQDPGQGLRLIYYSQIVNDFQKGDIAEGYSVSREKKESFPLTVTSAQKNPTAFYLCASIRGVPGANVLTFGAGSRLTVL.

The CDR3 DNA sequence: TGCGCCAGCAAAAACAGGGGGGACTACAATGAGCAGTTCTTC. Translating it yields CASKNRGDYNEQFF. The V call is TRBV5-1, the J call TRBJ2-1; 8 nucleotides line up with TRBD1. CDR1 and CDR2 from the germline V gene are SGHRS and YFSETQ. The CDR3 totals 14 residues. Trimming removed 6 bases from V and 3 bases from J; junction bases left unmatched: 5. Looking up the rest from reference TRBV5-1 and TRBJ2-1 gives the full variable domain: KAGVTQTPRYLIKTRGQQVTLSCSPISGHRSVSWYQQTPGQGLQFLFEYFSETQRNKGNFPGRFSGRQFSNSRSEMNVSTLELGDSALYLCASKNRGDYNEQFFGPGTRLTVL.

The rearrangement joins TRBV6-6 to TRBJ1-6; no clear D gene. The CDR3 sequence is 15 residues long. V was shortened by 5 bases and J by 7 bases, with 15 bases between the two germline ends. Germline loops: CDR1 MNHNY, CDR2 SVGAGI (reference sequence). CDR3 region: CASSPERTVNSPLHF. CDR3 sequence (DNA): TGTGCCAGCAGTCCTGAACGGACGGTAAATTCACCCCTCCACTTT.

J is TRBJ1-1 and V is TRBV7-9, with D possibly TRBD1 on 5 matching bases. Germline V CDR1 and CDR2: SEHNR, FQNEAQ (reference sequence). Trimming cost V 3 bases and J 3 bases, with 11 bases left between them. The length of the CDR3 is 14 residues. CDR3 sequence: CASSLGQGYTEAFF. DNA of the CDR3: TGTGCCAGCAGCTTGGGCCAGGGATACACTGAAGCTTTCTTT. Using reference TRBV7-9 and TRBJ1-1 for the parts outside the CDR3, the full variable domain is DTGVSQNPRHKITKRGQNVTFRCDPISEHNRLYWYRQTLGQGPEFLTYFQNEAQLEKSRLLSDRFSAERPKGSFSTLEIQRTEQGDSAMYLCASSLGQGYTEAFFGQGTRLTVV.

V gene TRBV4-3 combines with J gene TRBJ2-1; 9 bases align to TRBD2. This CDR3 region has 16 residues. Germline V gene data show CDR1 as LGHNA and CDR2 as YSLEER. The junction had 9 bases not matched to a gene; V was cut back by 4 bases and J by 5 bases. CDR3 residues: CASSRDASGINNEQFF. CDR3 DNA sequence: TGCGCCAGCAGCCGGGACGCTAGCGGGATTAACAATGAGCAGTTCTTC.

This sequence joins TRBV9 and TRBJ2-7, with 8 positions matching TRBD1. CDR1 is SGDLS and CDR2 is YYNGEE in the germline V gene. The CDR3 extends over 15 amino acids. Losses at the gene ends were 0 bases for V and 4 bases for J; bases not matched to a gene: 6. The CDR3 loop reads CASSVDDRGPYEQYF. The CDR3 coding sequence is TGTGCCAGCAGCGTAGATGACAGGGGCCCGTACGAGCAGTACTTC.

The chain recombines TRBV28 with TRBJ1-6, with 8 nucleotides matching TRBD1. V was clipped by 5 bases and J by 5 bases; unmatched bases: 11. Looked up from germline, CDR1 is MDHEN and CDR2 is SYDVKM. The CDR3 is 17 residues long. CDR3 loop: CASSPRDRFKHNSPLHF. DNA of the CDR3: TGTGCCAGCAGTCCTCGGGACAGGTTTAAACATAATTCACCCCTCCACTTT. Filled out from reference TRBV28 and TRBJ1-6, the complete variable domain reads DVKVTQSSRYLVKRTGEKVFLECVQDMDHENMFWYRQDPGLGLRLIYFSYDVKMKEKGDIPEGYSVSREKKERFSLILESASTNQTSMYLCASSPRDRFKHNSPLHFGNGTRLTVT.

The gene calls are TRBV2 and TRBJ1-2; D unresolved. V was pared by 6 bases and J by 9 bases, with 14 bases between. The CDR3 is 12 residues long. CDR1 SNHLY and CDR2 FYNNEI come from the germline V gene. The CDR3 DNA sequence: TGTGCCAGCAGGCGGAGCTCGGAAAGCTACACCTTC. Protein product: CASRRSSESYTF.

The count of this clone is one. The chain recombines TRBV5-4 with TRBJ1-2, with TRBD1 matching over 9 bases. The CDR3 extends over 14 amino acids. Germline loops: CDR1 SGHNT, CDR2 YYREEE (reference sequence). V was pared by 4 bases and J by 5 bases, with 6 bases of the junction left unmatched. The DNA of the CDR3 is TGTGCCAGCAGCCGTTGGGACAGGGAATATGGCTACACCTTC. Translated: CASSRWDREYGYTF.

This clone was found many times. The rearrangement uses TRBV6-1 and TRBJ2-7; 8 bases align to TRBD1. The CDR3 is 14 amino acids. The junction had 9 bases not matched to a gene; V was cut back by 8 bases and J by 3 bases. Germline V gene data show CDR1 as MNHNS and CDR2 as SASEGT. CDR3 bases: TGTGCCAGCCGACAGGGGAGGTCGCGCTACGAGCAGTACTTC. Translated, it gives CASRQGRSRYEQYF.

In this sample, this clone turned up a few times. The rearrangement joins TRBV15 to TRBJ2-1; D is unclear. The germline V gene has CDR1 LNHNV and CDR2 YYDKDF (reference sequence). The V and J ends lost 0 bases and 9 bases respectively, with 12 bases between them. The CDR3 sequence is 14 residues long. Written as DNA, the CDR3 is TGTGCCACCAGCAGAGATACCTCCTGGGGTGAGCAGTTCTTC. Encoded protein: CATSRDTSWGEQFF. Full variable domain (missing parts from reference TRBV15 and TRBJ2-1): DAMVIQNPRYQVTQFGKPVTLSCSQTLNHNVMYWYQQKSSQAPKLLFHYYDKDFNNEADTPDNFQSRRPNTSFCFLDIRSPGLGDTAMYLCATSRDTSWGEQFFGPGTRLTVL.

The chain is built from TRBV15 and TRBJ2-7; 11 bases fit TRBD1. CDR1 and CDR2 from the germline V gene are LNHNV and YYDKDF (reference sequence). Germline trimming cut 3 bases from V and 1 base from J; bases unmatched to any gene: 2. The CDR3 extends over 15 amino acids. The CDR3 loop reads CATSRDRGPSYEQYF. CDR3 nucleotide sequence: TGTGCCACCAGCAGGGACAGGGGGCCTTCCTACGAGCAGTACTTC.

The genes are TRBV7-3 and TRBJ1-1; TRBD1 might be the D (5 bases). The germline V gene encodes CDR1 SGHTA and CDR2 FQGTGA. The CDR3 length is 16 residues. Trimming stripped 2 bases from V and 2 bases from J, with 15 bases between. As DNA, the CDR3 is TGTGCCAGCAGCTTAGGGACGGCGATCCTCAACACTGAAGCTTTCTTT. This gives the protein CASSLGTAILNTEAFF.

The CDR3 protein is CASSFGGAGNTIYF. In DNA, the CDR3 is TGTGCCAGCAGCTTCGGGGGCGCCGGAAACACCATATATTTT. This chain joins TRBV6-6 and TRBJ1-3; D perhaps matches TRBD1 (6 bases). The CDR3 is 14 amino acids. V was clipped by 6 bases and J by 4 bases, with 13 bases between them. CDR1 MNHNY and CDR2 SVGAGI come from the germline V gene (reference sequence).